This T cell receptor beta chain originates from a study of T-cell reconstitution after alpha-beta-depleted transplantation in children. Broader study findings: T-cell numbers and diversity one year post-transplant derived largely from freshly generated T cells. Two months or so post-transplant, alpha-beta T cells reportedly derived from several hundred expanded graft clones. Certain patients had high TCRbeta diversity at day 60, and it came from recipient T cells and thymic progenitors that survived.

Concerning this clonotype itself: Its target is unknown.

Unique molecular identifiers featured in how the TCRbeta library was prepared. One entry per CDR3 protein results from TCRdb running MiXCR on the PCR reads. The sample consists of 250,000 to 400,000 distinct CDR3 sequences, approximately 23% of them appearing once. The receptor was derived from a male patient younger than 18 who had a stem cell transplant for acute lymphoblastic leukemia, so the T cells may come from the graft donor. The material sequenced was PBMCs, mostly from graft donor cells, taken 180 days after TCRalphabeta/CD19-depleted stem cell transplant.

The CDR3 DNA reads as TGCAGTGCTAACGCGGGGGGGGCCCCCGGGTCCTACGAGCAGTACTTC. It yields the protein CSANAGGAPGSYEQYF. V usage is TRBV20-1 and J usage is TRBJ2-7; 9 positions match TRBD2. CDR1 is DFQATT, CDR2 SNEGSKA, per germline (reference sequence). CDR3 length: 16 amino acids. J was trimmed by 1 base and V by 4 bases; bases with no gene match: 11.